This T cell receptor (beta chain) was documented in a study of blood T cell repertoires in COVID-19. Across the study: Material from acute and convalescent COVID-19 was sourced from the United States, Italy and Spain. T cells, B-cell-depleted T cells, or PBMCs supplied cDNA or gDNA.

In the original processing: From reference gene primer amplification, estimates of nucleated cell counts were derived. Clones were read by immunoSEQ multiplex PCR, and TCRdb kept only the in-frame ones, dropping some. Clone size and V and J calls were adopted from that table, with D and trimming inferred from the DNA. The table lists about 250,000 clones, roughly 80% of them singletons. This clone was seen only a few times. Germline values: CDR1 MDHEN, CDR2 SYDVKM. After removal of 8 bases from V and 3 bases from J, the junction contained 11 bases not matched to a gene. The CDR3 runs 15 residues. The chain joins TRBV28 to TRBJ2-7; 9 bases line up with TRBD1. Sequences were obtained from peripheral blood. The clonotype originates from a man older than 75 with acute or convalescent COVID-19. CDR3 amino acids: CASRWGGTGNYEQYF. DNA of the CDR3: TGTGCCAGCCGATGGGGAGGGACAGGGAACTACGAGCAGTACTTC.